A selection of T cell receptor beta chains follows, all from one sample in a study of blood T cell repertoires in COVID-19. TCRdb keeps only in-frame clones here, not all; method: immunoSEQ multiplex PCR. The top ten clones hold approximately 2.5% of a sample with about 220,000 clones, approximately 89% of them seen once. Source material: PBMCs or T cells enriched from blood (not recorded which). The receptors come from a woman in her 40s with acute COVID-19. The CDR3 runs from the conserved cysteine through the conserved F or W. D genes are given only for firm matches. Rows give clone size only sometimes, using once, few, many, or a class for an expanded clone.

v_gene	j_gene	d_gene	abundance	CDR3nt	CDR3aa
TRBV7-9	TRBJ1-4	TRBD1	-	TGTGCCAGCAGCTCGACAGGGTTGAGGGAAAAACTGTTTTTT	CASSSTGLREKLFF
TRBV24-1	TRBJ1-2	-	-	TGTGCCACCAGTGTGGGCAACTATGGCTACACCTTC	CATSVGNYGYTF
TRBV2	TRBJ2-2	TRBD1	few	TGTGCCAGCAAGAAACAGGGGGCCGGCGGGGAGCTGTTTTTT	CASKKQGAGGELFF
TRBV3-1/TRBV3-2	TRBJ2-5	TRBD2	-	TGTGCCAGCAGCCCGGCTGCGGGGGGCGTCCAAGAGACCCAGTACTTC	CASSPAAGGVQETQYF
TRBV9	TRBJ1-1	TRBD1	-	TGTGCCAGCAGCCTTGGACAGGGGGCGAGTACTGAAGCTTTCTTT	CASSLGQGASTEAFF
TRBV10-3	TRBJ2-7	-	-	TGTGCCATCAGTGAGCTGGACAGATACGAGCAGTACTTC	CAISELDRYEQYF
TRBV19	TRBJ1-5	TRBD1	-	TGTGCCAGTAGGGGCGGGACAGCTCTTGGGCCCCAGCATTTT	CASRGGTALGPQHF
TRBV19	TRBJ2-7	-	once	TGTGCCAGTAGTTCCAATAGCGCCACAGGGTCCTACGAGCAGTACTTC	CASSSNSATGSYEQYF
TRBV9	TRBJ1-2	TRBD1	-	TGTGCCAGCAGCATGACGACAGGGACAGACTATGGCTACACCTTC	CASSMTTGTDYGYTF
TRBV7-2	TRBJ2-4	TRBD2	-	TGTGCCAGCAGCCCAAATCGGGGGGTGTTAGCCAAAAACATTCAGTACTTC	CASSPNRGVLAKNIQYF